The subject of this entry is one T cell receptor beta chain. As processed by the authors: Estimation of nucleated cell counts was performed using reference gene primer amplification. TCRdb's table, derived via immunoSEQ multiplex PCR, lists solely in-frame clones and lacks some. D and trimming were read from the DNA, whereas the V and J calls and clone size are those reported in that table. The sample consists of some 290,000 clones, roughly 91% of them appearing once. The sample comes from a study of blood T cell repertoires in COVID-19. The age range of participants was about 18 to 100 years, with residence in about two dozen US areas. Participant-given clinical history determined each cohort assignment. V lost 7 bases and J lost 2, with 8 bases in between. Germline CDR1 is SQVTM and CDR2 is ANQGSEA. The CDR3 contains 11 residues.

This clonotype was obtained from a woman aged 30 to 39 who had recovered from COVID-19. This chain connects TRBV29-1 to TRBJ2-5; no clear D. Sequencing was carried out using PBMCs or T cells enriched from blood (not recorded which). The CDR3 reads CSGRRQETQYF. CDR3 sequence (DNA): TGCAGCGGCCGGCGGCAAGAGACCCAGTACTTC.